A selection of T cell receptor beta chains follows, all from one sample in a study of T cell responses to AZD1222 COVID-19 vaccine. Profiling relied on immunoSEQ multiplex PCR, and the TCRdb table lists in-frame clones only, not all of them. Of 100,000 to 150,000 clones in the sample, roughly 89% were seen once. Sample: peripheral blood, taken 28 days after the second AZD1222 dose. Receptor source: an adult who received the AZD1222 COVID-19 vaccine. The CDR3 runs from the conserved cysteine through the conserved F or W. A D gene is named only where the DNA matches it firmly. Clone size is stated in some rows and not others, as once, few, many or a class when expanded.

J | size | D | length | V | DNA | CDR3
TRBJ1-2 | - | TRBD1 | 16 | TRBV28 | TGTGCCAGCAGTTTAAAATTCGGGGCAGGGGGCTATGGCTACACCTTC | CASSLKFGAGGYGYTF
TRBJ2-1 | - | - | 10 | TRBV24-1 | TGTGCCACCGGGGACAATGAGCAGTTCTTC | CATGDNEQFF
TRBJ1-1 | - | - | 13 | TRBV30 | TGTGCCTGGGTACAGGGCATGAACACTGAAGCTTTCTTT | CAWVQGMNTEAFF
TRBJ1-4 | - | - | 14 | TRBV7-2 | TGTGCCAGCAGCTTACACAGTAGCTATGAAAAACTGTTTTTT | CASSLHSSYEKLFF
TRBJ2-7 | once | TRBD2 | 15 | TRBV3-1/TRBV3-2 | TGTGCCAGCAGCAAGGGACTAGCGGTCTCCTACGAGCAGTACTTC | CASSKGLAVSYEQYF
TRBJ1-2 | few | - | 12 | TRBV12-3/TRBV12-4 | TGTGCCAGCAGTTTAGCGGTCGCAGGCTACACCTTC | CASSLAVAGYTF
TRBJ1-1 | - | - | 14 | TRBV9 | TGTGCCAGCAGCGTAAGTCAGTTGAACACTGAAGCTTTCTTT | CASSVSQLNTEAFF
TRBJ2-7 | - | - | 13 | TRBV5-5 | TGTGCCAGCAGCCCGGGCCCCGCTCGGGAGCAGTACTTC | CASSPGPAREQYF
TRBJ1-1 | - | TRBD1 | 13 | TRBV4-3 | TGCGCCAGCACCGCAGGGGGGAACACTGAAGCTTTCTTT | CASTAGGNTEAFF
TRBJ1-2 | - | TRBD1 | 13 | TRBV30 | TGTGCCTGGAGGTGGGACAGTAACTATGGCTACACCTTC | CAWRWDSNYGYTF
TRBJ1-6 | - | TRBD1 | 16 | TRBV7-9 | TGTGCCAGCAGCTTAGTGGGACAGGGGGCAGTTTCACCCCTCCACTTT | CASSLVGQGAVSPLHF
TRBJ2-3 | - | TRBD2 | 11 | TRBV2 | TGTGCCAAGAGCGGGGCAGATACGCAGTATTTT | CAKSGADTQYF
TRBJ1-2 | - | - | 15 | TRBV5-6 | TGTGCCAGCAGCTTTGTTGGAGGGCGCAACTATGGCTACACCTTC | CASSFVGGRNYGYTF
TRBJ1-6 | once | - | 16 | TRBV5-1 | TGCGCCAGCAGCTTGGCCGGGCAGGGCAATAATTCACCCCTCCACTTT | CASSLAGQGNNSPLHF
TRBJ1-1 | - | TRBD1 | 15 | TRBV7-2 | TGTGCCAGCAGCTTCACGGACAGGGGGTCCACTGAAGCTTTCTTT | CASSFTDRGSTEAFF
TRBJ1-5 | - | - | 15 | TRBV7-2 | TGTGCCAGCAGCTTAGGGGGGGAGGGCAATCAGCCCCAGCATTTT | CASSLGGEGNQPQHF
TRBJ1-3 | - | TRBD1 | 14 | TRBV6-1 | TGTGCCAGCAGTGAGGACAGGGCCGCCAACACCATATATTTT | CASSEDRAANTIYF
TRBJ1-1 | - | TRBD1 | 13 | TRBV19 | TGTGCCAGTGGATGGGACAGGGACACTGAAGCTTTCTTT | CASGWDRDTEAFF
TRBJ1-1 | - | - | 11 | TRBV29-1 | TGCAGCGCCGAGCCCGGGCTTGGAGCTTTCTTT | CSAEPGLGAFF
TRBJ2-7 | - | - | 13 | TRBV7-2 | TGTGCCAGCAGCTTCTACCGTTCCTACGAGCAGTACTTC | CASSFYRSYEQYF
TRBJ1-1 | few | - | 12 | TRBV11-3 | TGTGCCAGCAGCTTAGTTGGATTTGAAGCTTTCTTT | CASSLVGFEAFF
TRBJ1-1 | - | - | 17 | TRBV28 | TGTGCCAGCAGCCGACAGACTTCTAACGTCTGGAACACTGAAGCTTTCTTT | CASSRQTSNVWNTEAFF
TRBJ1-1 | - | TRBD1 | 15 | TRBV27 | TGTGCCAGCAGCCCCCACGGGACAGGGAACACTGAAGCTTTCTTT | CASSPHGTGNTEAFF
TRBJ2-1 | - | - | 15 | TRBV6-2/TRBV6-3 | TGTGCCAGCAGTGACCCCAGGAACTCCTACAATGAGCAGTTCTTC | CASSDPRNSYNEQFF
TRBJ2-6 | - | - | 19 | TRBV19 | TGTGCCAGTAGTATAGGAACGGGGTTAGGGGTCCCTGGGGCCAACGTCCTGACTTTC | CASSIGTGLGVPGANVLTF
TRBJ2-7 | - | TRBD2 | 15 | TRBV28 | TGTGCCAGCAGCGCTAGCGGGAGCCAGTCCTACGAGCAGTACTTC | CASSASGSQSYEQYF
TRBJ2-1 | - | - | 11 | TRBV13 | TGTGCCAGCAGCTTAGGTAATGAGCAGTTCTTC | CASSLGNEQFF
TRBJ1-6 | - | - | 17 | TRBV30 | TGTGCCTGGAGCCCCTCCGGGGGAGTGTCCTATAATTCACCCCTCCACTTT | CAWSPSGGVSYNSPLHF
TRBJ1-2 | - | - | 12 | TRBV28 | TGTGCCAGCAGTTTACGGAACTATGGCTACACCTTC | CASSLRNYGYTF
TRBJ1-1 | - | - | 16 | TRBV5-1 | TGCGCCAGCAGCTTCGGAAACAGGGCTAGGAACACTGAAGCTTTCTTT | CASSFGNRARNTEAFF
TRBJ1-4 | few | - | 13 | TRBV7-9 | TGTGCCAGCAGCTTATCGTATGTAACCAGACTGTTTTTT | CASSLSYVTRLFF
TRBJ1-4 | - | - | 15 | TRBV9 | TGTGCCAGCAGCGTAGGCAAACAGGGTAATGAAAAACTGTTTTTT | CASSVGKQGNEKLFF
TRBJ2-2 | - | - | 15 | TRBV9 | TGTGCCAGCAGCGTAGCAGGTTCCGGCACCGGGGAGCTGTTTTTT | CASSVAGSGTGELFF
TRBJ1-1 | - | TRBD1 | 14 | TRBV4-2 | TGTGCCAGCAGCCAAGCGGCGACAGGGGTTAGAGCTTTCTTT | CASSQAATGVRAFF
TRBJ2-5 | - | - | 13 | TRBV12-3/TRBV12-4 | TGTGCCAGCAGTATTGGGACTCAAGAGACCCAGTACTTC | CASSIGTQETQYF
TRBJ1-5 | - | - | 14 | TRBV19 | TGTGCCAGTAGTCAGGGGATTAGCAATCAGCCCCAGCATTTT | CASSQGISNQPQHF
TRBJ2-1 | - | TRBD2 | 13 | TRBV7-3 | TGTGCCAGCAGCCCCCCGGGAGGCGATGAGCAGTTCTTC | CASSPPGGDEQFF
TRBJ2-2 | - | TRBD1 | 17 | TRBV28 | TGTGCCAGCAGTTTAGGGGGACAGTACTTTAACACCGGGGAGCTGTTTTTT | CASSLGGQYFNTGELFF
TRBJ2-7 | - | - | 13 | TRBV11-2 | TGTGCCAGCAGCTTAGGTCCACACTACGAGCAGTACTTC | CASSLGPHYEQYF
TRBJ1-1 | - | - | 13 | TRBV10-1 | TGCGCCAGAAACAGGGTTAAGAACACTGAAGCTTTCTTT | CARNRVKNTEAFF
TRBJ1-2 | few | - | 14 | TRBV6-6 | TGTGCCAGCACCGAGACAGGCACTAACTATGGCTACACCTTC | CASTETGTNYGYTF
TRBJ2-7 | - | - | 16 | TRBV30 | TGTGCCTGGAGGGACCCTTGGCGTGGAAGCTCCTACGAGCAGTACTTC | CAWRDPWRGSSYEQYF
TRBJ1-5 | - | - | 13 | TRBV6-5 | TGTGCCAGCCTTCGGCAGCCGGATCAGCCCCAGCATTTT | CASLRQPDQPQHF
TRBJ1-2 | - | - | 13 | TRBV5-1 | TGCGCCAGCAGCTTGGCGGAAGGGGCTGGCTACACCTTC | CASSLAEGAGYTF
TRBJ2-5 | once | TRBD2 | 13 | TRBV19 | TGTGCCAGTAGGAGCGGGAAACAAGAGACCCAGTACTTC | CASRSGKQETQYF
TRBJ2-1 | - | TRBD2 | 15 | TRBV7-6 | TGTGCCAGCAGCTTGATGAGCGGGGGCTACAATGAGCAGTTCTTC | CASSLMSGGYNEQFF
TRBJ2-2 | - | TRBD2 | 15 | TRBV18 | TGTGCCAGCTCACCCTCGGCGGGGGAGCCCGGGGAGCTGTTTTTT | CASSPSAGEPGELFF
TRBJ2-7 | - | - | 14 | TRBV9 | TGTGCCAGCAGCGTCGAGGAAAGCCGGAACGAGCAGTACTTC | CASSVEESRNEQYF
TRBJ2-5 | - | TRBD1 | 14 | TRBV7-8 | TGTGCCAGCAGTAAAACAGGGGGCGGGGAGACCCAGTACTTC | CASSKTGGGETQYF
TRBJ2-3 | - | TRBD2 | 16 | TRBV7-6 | TGTGCCAGCAGTCAAGGACTAGCGGGGCCCACAGATACGCAGTATTTT | CASSQGLAGPTDTQYF
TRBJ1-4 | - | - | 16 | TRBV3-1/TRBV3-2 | TGTGCCAGCAGCCAAGATTATGAGACAGCATCTGAAAAACTGTTTTTT | CASSQDYETASEKLFF
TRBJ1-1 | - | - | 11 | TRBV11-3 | TGTGCCAGCACCACCGGGACAGAAGCTTTCTTT | CASTTGTEAFF
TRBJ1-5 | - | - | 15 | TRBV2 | TGTGCCAGCAGTGAACTTCGGACAGCGCATCAGCCCCAGCATTTT | CASSELRTAHQPQHF